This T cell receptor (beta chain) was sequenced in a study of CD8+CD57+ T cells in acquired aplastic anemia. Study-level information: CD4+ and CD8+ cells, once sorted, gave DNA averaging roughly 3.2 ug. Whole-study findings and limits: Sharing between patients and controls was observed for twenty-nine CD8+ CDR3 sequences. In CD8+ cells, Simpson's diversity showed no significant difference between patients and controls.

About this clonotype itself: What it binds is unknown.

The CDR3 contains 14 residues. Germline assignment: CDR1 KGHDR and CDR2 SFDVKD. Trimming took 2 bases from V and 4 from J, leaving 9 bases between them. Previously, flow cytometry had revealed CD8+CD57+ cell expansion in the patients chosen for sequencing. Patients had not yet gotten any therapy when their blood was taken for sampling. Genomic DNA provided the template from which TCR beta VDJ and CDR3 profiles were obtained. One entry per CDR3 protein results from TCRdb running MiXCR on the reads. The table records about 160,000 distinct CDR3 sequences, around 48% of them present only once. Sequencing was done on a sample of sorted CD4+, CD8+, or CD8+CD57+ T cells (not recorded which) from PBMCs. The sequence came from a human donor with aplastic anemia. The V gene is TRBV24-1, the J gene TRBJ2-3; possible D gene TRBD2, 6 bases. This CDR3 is CATSDYGSADTQYF. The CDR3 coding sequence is TGTGCCACCAGTGATTACGGGAGCGCAGATACGCAGTATTTT.